The entry that follows covers one T cell receptor beta chain sequence. Its antigen is not identified. Some clones are missing from TCRdb's copy, which holds only in-frame ones; the method was immunoSEQ multiplex PCR. The sample includes 360,000 or so clones, roughly 87% seen only once; the top ten take roughly 3.1%. The CDR3 runs to 17 residues. Trimming took 1 base from V and 9 from J, leaving 22 bases between them. Per germline, CDR1 SGHTA and CDR2 FQGNSA. This entry is derived from a study of Ad26.COV2.S vaccination and SARS-CoV-2 variants. Treatment meaning: over 15 received Ad26.COV2.S at low or high dose, single or two shots; about 5 received placebo; per-sample allocation not given. At day 63 after the first vaccine or placebo injection, samples were drawn. Within Boston, the person who donated was an adult of 18-55 years. Spike of the Wuhan-strain SARS-CoV-2 was expressed by an Ad26 vector, which formed the vaccine.

General study points: Reportedly, after vaccination the spike-specific CD8+ and CD4+ T cell responses displayed substantial breadth.

Material: peripheral blood, obtained in a trial of Ad26.COV2.S vaccine versus placebo. The chain employs TRBV7-2 and TRBJ2-1; D gene ambiguous. The TCR sequence derives from a person between 18 and 60 years old who received the Ad26.COV2.S COVID-19 vaccine or a placebo. In nucleotides, the CDR3 is TGTGCCAGCAGCTTAGTTCTGGCAGGCCAATTTGGGGTTGAGCAGTTCTTC. Translated: CASSLVLAGQFGVEQFF.